Following are 14 T cell receptor beta chains from one sample sequenced in a study of cytomegalovirus exposure and HLA in healthy donors. 60 Vbeta and 13 Jbeta primers were used in PCR. Libraries were prepared by immunoSEQ multiplex PCR; TCRdb keeps only in-frame clonotypes and omits some of them. The sample consists of 150,000 to 160,000 clones, 65% to 80% of them appearing once. The specimen was PBMCs. These receptor sequences come from a middle-aged woman in good health and CMV-seronegative.

The J gene is TRBJ2-3, the V gene TRBV4-2, with 7 positions matching TRBD2. The CDR3 length is 17 residues. Germline V gene sequence: CDR1 LGHNA, CDR2 YNFKEQ. The J segment lost 0 bases and the V segment lost 7 bases, leaving 13 bases of the junction unmatched. CDR3 DNA: TGTGCCAGCAACCCACGGGGAGGGCGCGGGAGCACAGATACGCAGTATTTT. It codes for CASNPRGGRGSTDTQYF.

This sequence joins TRBV10-3 and TRBJ2-3; 7 nucleotides agree with TRBD1. V dropped 0 bases and J dropped 1; count of bases not matched to a gene: 4. The germline V gene encodes CDR1 ENHRY and CDR2 SYGVKD. This CDR3 contains 16 residues. CDR3 sequence reads: CAISESGQGGTDTQYF. The CDR3 nucleotides read TGTGCCATCAGTGAGTCTGGCCAGGGGGGCACAGATACGCAGTATTTT.

This clone was seen a handful of times. V gene TRBV6-1 combines with J gene TRBJ1-5, with D perhaps TRBD1 (5 bases). Per germline, CDR1 MNHNS and CDR2 SASEGT. The CDR3 extends over 14 amino acids. The V end lost 2 bases, the J end lost 7 bases, and 12 bases lay between the germline ends. For the CDR3, the DNA is TGTGCCAGCAGTGAACCCGACAGAGAGCAGCCCCAGCATTTT. This gives the protein CASSEPDREQPQHF.

The rearrangement links TRBV28 to TRBJ1-2; 8 bases align to TRBD1. The J segment lost 4 bases and the V segment lost 7 bases, leaving 5 bases of the junction unmatched. Germline CDR1 is MDHEN and CDR2 is SYDVKM. The CDR3 is made up of 13 amino acids. The CDR3 here is CASTSGGPYGYTF. Written as DNA, the CDR3 is TGTGCCAGCACCTCAGGGGGCCCCTATGGCTACACCTTC.

V usage is TRBV6-1 and J usage is TRBJ1-6; D is unresolved. Per germline, CDR1 MNHNS and CDR2 SASEGT. The CDR3 has 13 amino acids. The germline V and J ends were trimmed by 2 bases and 8 bases, with 7 bases remaining between them. CDR3 DNA sequence: TGTGCCAGCAGTGAATTTCTCCATTCACCCCTCCACTTT. Residues: CASSEFLHSPLHF.

The chain couples TRBV13 to TRBJ1-4, with D unclear. Trimming shortened V by 8 bases and J by 4 bases, and 11 bases separated the two germline ends. Per the germline V gene, CDR1 is PRHDT and CDR2 is FYEKMQ (reference sequence). The CDR3 consists of 13 residues. CDR3 sequence reads: CASAEASNEKLFF. The CDR3 region has the DNA TGTGCCAGCGCCGAGGCGAGTAATGAAAAACTGTTTTTT.

V usage is TRBV2 and J usage is TRBJ1-5; D not certain. V lost 2 bases to trimming and J lost 2 bases, with 10 bases between them. Germline CDR1 reads SNHLY; CDR2 reads FYNNEI. The CDR3 is made up of 15 amino acids. The chain's CDR3 is CASSEMVGGNQPQHF. The CDR3 nucleotides read TGTGCCAGCAGTGAAATGGTGGGAGGCAATCAGCCCCAGCATTTT.

CDR3 sequence (DNA): TGTGCCTGGACCTACAGGGTGGACACTGAAGCTTTCTTT. This codes for CAWTYRVDTEAFF. The rearrangement links TRBV30 to TRBJ1-1; tentatively, D is TRBD1 (6 bases). Trimming stripped 4 bases from V and 3 bases from J, with 12 bases between. There are 13 residues in the CDR3. The germline gives CDR1 GTSNPN, CDR2 SVGIG (reference sequence).

The chain recombines TRBV2 with TRBJ1-6, with 9 nucleotides matching TRBD1. CDR3 length: 14 residues. V was pared by 6 bases and J by 7 bases, with 4 bases of the junction left unmatched. Looked up from germline, CDR1 is SNHLY and CDR2 is FYNNEI. The CDR3 protein is CASSLDRGNSPLHF. In nucleotides, the CDR3 is TGTGCCAGCAGCCTAGACAGGGGGAATTCACCCCTCCACTTT.

This chain joins TRBV7-8 and TRBJ1-4; D call uncertain. Trimming cost V 6 bases and J 5 bases, with 19 bases left between them. This CDR3 is built from 16 residues. Germline loops: CDR1 SGHVS, CDR2 FQNEAQ. CDR3: CASSSNVPGRNEKLFF. Here the CDR3 DNA reads TGTGCCAGCAGTTCCAATGTGCCAGGCAGGAATGAAAAACTGTTTTTT.

This chain uses TRBV10-3 with TRBJ2-3; a possible D gene is TRBD2 (5 bases). V was shortened by 9 bases and J by 5 bases, with 15 bases between the two germline ends. CDR1 is ENHRY and CDR2 is SYGVKD in the germline V gene. This CDR3 contains 13 residues. The CDR3 sequence: CAMRYSALDTQYF. Written as DNA, the CDR3 is TGTGCCATGAGGTATAGCGCCCTAGATACGCAGTATTTT.

The J gene is TRBJ1-6, the V gene TRBV5-1, with 8 positions matching TRBD1. Per the germline V gene, CDR1 is SGHRS and CDR2 is YFSETQ. The CDR3 runs to 18 residues. Unmatched junction bases numbered 6, after V lost 1 base and J lost 0 bases. CDR3 sequence reads: CASSLLTGVSSYNSPLHF. The CDR3 DNA sequence: TGCGCCAGCAGCTTGCTGACAGGGGTGAGCTCCTATAATTCACCCCTCCACTTT.

This chain connects TRBV7-6 to TRBJ1-3; unclear D gene. Germline V gene data show CDR1 as SGHVS and CDR2 as FNYEAQ. The CDR3 is 14 amino acids. V was cut by 1 base and J by 0 bases, with 4 bases left in between. The CDR3 sequence is CASSLVASGNTIYF. In DNA form, the CDR3 reads TGTGCCAGCAGCTTAGTAGCCTCTGGAAACACCATATATTTT.

This chain joins TRBV28 and TRBJ2-6; TRBD2 agrees at 12 bases. V shed 4 bases, J shed 0 bases, and the junction held 4 bases outside the gene matches. Germline CDR1 reads MDHEN; CDR2 reads SYDVKM. CDR3 length equals 18 residues. CDR3: CASSSTSGGPSGANVLTF. The CDR3 nucleotides are TGTGCCAGCAGTTCGACTAGCGGGGGCCCCTCTGGGGCCAACGTCCTGACTTTC. The complete variable domain, with remaining parts taken from reference TRBV28 and TRBJ2-6, reads DVKVTQSSRYLVKRTGEKVFLECVQDMDHENMFWYRQDPGLGLRLIYFSYDVKMKEKGDIPEGYSVSREKKERFSLILESASTNQTSMYLCASSSTSGGPSGANVLTFGAGSRLTVL.